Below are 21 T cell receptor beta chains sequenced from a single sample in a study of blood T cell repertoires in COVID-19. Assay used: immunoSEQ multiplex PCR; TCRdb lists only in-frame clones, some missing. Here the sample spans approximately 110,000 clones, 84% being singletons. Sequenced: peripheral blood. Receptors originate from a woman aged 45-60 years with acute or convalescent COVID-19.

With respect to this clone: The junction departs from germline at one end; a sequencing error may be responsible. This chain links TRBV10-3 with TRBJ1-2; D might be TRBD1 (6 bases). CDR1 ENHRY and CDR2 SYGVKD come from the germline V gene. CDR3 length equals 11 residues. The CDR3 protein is CAISDGATGIF. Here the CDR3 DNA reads TGTGCCATCAGTGATGGCGCGACAGGCATCTTC.

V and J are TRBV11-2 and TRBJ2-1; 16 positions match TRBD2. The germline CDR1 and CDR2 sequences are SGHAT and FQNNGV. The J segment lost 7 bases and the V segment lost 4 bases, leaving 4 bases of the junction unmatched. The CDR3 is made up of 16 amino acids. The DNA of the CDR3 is TGTGCCAGCAGCTCGGGACTAGCGGGGGGGTCGAATGAGCAGTTCTTC. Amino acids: CASSSGLAGGSNEQFF.

The CDR3 spells CASSVTARSSYNSPLHF. The CDR3 DNA reads TGTGCCAGCAGCGTGACAGCCAGGAGCTCCTATAATTCACCCCTCCACTTT. The chain has TRBV5-8 and TRBJ1-6, with a weak D call TRBD1 (5 bases). V was shortened by 4 bases and J by 0 bases, with 14 bases between the two germline ends. The CDR3 runs 17 residues. Germline lookup yields CDR1 SGHTS and CDR2 YDEGEE. The full variable domain, its missing parts supplied by reference TRBV5-8 and TRBJ1-6, is EAGVTQSPTHLIKTRGQQATLRCSPISGHTSVYWYQQALGLGLQFLLWYDEGEERNRGNFPPRFSGRQFPNYSSELNVNALELEDSALYLCASSVTARSSYNSPLHFGNGTRLTVT.

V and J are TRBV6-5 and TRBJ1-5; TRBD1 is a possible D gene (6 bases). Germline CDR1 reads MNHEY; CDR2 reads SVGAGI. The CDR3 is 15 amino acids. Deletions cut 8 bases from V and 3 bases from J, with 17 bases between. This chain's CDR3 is CASCFTGNANQPQHF. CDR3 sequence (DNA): TGTGCCAGCTGTTTTACAGGGAACGCCAATCAGCCCCAGCATTTT.

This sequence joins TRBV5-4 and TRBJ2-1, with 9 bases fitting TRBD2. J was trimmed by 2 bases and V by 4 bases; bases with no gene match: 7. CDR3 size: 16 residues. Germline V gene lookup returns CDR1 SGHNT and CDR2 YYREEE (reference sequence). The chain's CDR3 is CASSLISGGTYNEQFF. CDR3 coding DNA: TGTGCCAGCAGCCTGATTAGCGGGGGCACCTACAATGAGCAGTTCTTC.

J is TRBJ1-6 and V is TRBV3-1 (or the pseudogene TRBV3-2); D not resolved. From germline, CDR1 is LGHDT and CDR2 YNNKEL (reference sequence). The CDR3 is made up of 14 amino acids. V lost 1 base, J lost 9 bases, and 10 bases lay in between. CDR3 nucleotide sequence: TGTGCCAGCAGCCAAGCCCAAAGTAGTTCACCCCTCCACTTT. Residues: CASSQAQSSSPLHF.

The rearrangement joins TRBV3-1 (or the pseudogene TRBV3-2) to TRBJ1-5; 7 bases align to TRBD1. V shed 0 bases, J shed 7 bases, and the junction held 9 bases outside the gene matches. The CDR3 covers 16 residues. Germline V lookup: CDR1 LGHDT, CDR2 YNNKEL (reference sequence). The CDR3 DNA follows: TGTGCCAGCAGCCAAGACTTTTGGACAGGTGAACAGCCCCAGCATTTT. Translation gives CASSQDFWTGEQPQHF.

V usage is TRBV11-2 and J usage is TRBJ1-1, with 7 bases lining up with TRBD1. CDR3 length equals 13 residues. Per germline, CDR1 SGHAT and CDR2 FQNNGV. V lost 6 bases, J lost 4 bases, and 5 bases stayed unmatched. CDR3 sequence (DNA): TGTGCCAGCAGATGGCGACAGGGCACTGAAGCTTTCTTT. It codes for CASRWRQGTEAFF.

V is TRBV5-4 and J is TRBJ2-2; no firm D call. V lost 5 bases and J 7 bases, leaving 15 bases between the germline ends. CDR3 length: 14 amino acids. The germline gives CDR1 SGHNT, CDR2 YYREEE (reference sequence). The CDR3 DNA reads TGTGCCAGCAGTTCCGGGTCCGTCGGCGGGGAGCTGTTTTTT. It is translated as CASSSGSVGGELFF.

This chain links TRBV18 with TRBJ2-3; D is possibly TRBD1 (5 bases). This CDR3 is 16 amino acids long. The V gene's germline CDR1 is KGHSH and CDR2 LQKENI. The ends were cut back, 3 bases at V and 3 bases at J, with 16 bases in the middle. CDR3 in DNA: TGTGCCAGCTCACCCCCCCAGGGTAGGAGAACAGATACGCAGTATTTT. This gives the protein CASSPPQGRRTDTQYF.

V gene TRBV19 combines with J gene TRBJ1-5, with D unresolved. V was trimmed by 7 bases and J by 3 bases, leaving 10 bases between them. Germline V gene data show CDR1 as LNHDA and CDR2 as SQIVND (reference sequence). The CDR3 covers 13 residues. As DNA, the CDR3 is TGTGCCAGTAATACGGGGTCCAATCAGCCCCAGCATTTT. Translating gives CASNTGSNQPQHF. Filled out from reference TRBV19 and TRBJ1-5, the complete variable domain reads DGGITQSPKYLFRKEGQNVTLSCEQNLNHDAMYWYRQDPGQGLRLIYYSQIVNDFQKGDIAEGYSVSREKKESFPLTVTSAQKNPTAFYLCASNTGSNQPQHFGDGTRLSIL.

Here the CDR3 reads CAWSVSTGYTF. For the CDR3, the DNA is TGTGCCTGGAGTGTATCTACCGGCTACACCTTC. J is TRBJ1-2 and V is TRBV30, with D unclear. Germline CDR1 and CDR2: GTSNPN and SVGIG (reference sequence). Trimming took off 0 bases at V and 8 bases at J, with 7 bases between the two ends. The CDR3 covers 11 residues.

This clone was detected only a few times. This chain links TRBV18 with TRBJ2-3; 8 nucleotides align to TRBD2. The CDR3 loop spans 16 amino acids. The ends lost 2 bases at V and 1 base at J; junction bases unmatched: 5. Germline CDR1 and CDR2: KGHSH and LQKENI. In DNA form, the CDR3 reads TGTGCCAGCTCACCAGTAGCACTAGCGGGCACAGATACGCAGTATTTT. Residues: CASSPVALAGTDTQYF.

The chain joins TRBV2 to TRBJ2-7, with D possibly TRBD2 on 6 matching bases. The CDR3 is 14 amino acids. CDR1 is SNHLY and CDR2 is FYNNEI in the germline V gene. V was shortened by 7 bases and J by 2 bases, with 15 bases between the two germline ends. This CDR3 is CASKLSGSTYEQYF. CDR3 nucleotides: TGTGCCAGCAAGTTAAGCGGGTCCACCTACGAGCAGTACTTC.

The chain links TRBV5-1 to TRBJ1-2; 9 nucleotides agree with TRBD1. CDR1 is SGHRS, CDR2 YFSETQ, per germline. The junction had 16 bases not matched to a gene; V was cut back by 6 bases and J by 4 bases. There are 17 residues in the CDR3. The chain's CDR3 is CASTYYPGQGDGYGYTF. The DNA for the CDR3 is TGCGCCAGCACCTACTACCCGGGACAGGGAGACGGCTATGGCTACACCTTC.

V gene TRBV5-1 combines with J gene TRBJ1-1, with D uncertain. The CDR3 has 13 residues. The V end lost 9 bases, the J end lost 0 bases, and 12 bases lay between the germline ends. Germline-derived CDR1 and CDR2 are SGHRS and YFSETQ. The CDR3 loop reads CATRGALNTEAFF. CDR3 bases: TGCGCCACCCGGGGAGCGTTGAACACTGAAGCTTTCTTT.

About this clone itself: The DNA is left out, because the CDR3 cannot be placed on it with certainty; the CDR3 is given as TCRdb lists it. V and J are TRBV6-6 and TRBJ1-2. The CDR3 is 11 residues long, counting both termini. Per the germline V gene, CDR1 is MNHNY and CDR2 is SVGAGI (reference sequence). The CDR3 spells CASSTSDGYTF.

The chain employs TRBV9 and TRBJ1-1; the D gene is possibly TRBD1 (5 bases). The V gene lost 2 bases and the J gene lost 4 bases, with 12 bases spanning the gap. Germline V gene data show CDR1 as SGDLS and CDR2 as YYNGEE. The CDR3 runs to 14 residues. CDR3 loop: CASSVLGGSTEAFF. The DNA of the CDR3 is TGTGCCAGCAGCGTCCTGGGGGGATCCACTGAAGCTTTCTTT. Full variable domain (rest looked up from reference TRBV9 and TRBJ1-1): DSGVTQTPKHLITATGQRVTLRCSPRSGDLSVYWYQQSLDQGLQFLIQYYNGEERAKGNILERFSAQQFPDLHSELNLSSLELGDSALYFCASSVLGGSTEAFFGQGTRLTVV.

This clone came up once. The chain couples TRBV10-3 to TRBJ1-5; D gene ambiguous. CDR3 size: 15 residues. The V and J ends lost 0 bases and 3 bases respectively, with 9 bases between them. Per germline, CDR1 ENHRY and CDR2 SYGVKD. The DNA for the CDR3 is TGTGCCATCAGTGAGTCGGGCAAGTCCAATCAGCCCCAGCATTTT. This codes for CAISESGKSNQPQHF.

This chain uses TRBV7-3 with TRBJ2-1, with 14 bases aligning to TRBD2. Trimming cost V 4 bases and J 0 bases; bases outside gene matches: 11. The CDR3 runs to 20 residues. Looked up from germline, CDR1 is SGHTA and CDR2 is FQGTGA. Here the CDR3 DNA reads TGTGCCAGCAGCTACCGGGGGACTAGCGGGGGCTACAGCTCCTACAATGAGCAGTTCTTC. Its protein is CASSYRGTSGGYSSYNEQFF. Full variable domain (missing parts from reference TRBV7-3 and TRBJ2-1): GAGVSQTPSNKVTEKGKYVELRCDPISGHTALYWYRQSLGQGPEFLIYFQGTGAADDSGLPNDRFFAVRPEGSVSTLKIQRTERGDSAVYLCASSYRGTSGGYSSYNEQFFGPGTRLTVL.

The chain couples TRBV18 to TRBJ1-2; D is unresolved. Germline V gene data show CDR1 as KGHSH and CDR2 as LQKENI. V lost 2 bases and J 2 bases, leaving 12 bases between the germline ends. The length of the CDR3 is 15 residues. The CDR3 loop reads CASSPVKLLNYGYTF. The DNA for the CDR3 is TGTGCCAGCTCACCAGTTAAGCTGCTAAACTATGGCTACACCTTC.